This entry features one T cell receptor beta chain sequence. The antigen is not known. The RNA, 0.5 to 1 ug, was put through reverse transcription using random hexamers. TCRdb redid the calling of the immunoSEQ multiplex PCR reads with MiXCR, one entry per CDR3 protein. The data hold about 100,000 distinct CDR3 sequences, with about 95% observed a single time. The source of the sample is a study of CD8 T cells in Susac syndrome. Whole-study context: There were about 6 sequenced Susac syndrome patients with active disease and about 8 in remission.

Diagnostic criteria defined recently for definite or probable disease were met by the Susac syndrome patients. The V and J ends lost 4 bases and 2 bases respectively, with 17 bases between them. Germline CDR1 and CDR2: SGHDN and FVKESK. The CDR3 covers 16 residues. Study observations and caveats: Across the total CD8+ repertoires, 15 to 20 Susac-specific public clones were detected, and across the CD8+ TEMRA repertoires, several such clones were detected. It was in TEMRA cells and active patients that Susac CD8+ clonal expansion peaked.

The chain employs TRBV14 and TRBJ2-5; the D call may be TRBD1 or TRBD2 (5 bases each). The specimen sequenced was CD8+ T cells from PBMCs. The source of this sequence is a human donor with Susac syndrome. The CDR3 region has the DNA TGTGCCAGCAGCCCGTACAGGTTGGGGAGTCAAGAGACCCAGTACTTC. This sequence encodes CASSPYRLGSQETQYF.